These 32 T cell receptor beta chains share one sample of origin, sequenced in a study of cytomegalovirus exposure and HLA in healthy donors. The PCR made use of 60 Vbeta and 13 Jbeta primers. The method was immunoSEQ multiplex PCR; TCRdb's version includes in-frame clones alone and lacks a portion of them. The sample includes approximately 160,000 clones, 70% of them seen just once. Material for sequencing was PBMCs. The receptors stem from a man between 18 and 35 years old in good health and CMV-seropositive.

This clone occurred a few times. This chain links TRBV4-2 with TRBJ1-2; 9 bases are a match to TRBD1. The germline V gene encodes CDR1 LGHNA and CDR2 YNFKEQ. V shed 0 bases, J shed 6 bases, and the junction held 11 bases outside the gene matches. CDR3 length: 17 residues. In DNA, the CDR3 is TGTGCCAGCAGCCAAGATCTCTCCTACAGGGGGCTTCATGGCTACACCTTC. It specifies CASSQDLSYRGLHGYTF.

CDR3 residues: CASSLEGTEAFF. The DNA of the CDR3 is TGCGCCAGCAGCTTGGAGGGGACTGAAGCTTTCTTT. The chain combines TRBV5-1 with TRBJ1-1; weak D call: TRBD1 (5 bases). Germline V gene data show CDR1 as SGHRS and CDR2 as YFSETQ. The CDR3 loop spans 12 amino acids. V was trimmed by 0 bases and J by 5 bases, leaving 5 bases between them.

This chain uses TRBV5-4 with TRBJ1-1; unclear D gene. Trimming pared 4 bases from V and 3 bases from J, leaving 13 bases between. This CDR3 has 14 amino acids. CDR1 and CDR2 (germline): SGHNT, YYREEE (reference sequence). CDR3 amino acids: CASSLDVTYTEAFF. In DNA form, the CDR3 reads TGTGCCAGCAGCCTGGATGTTACTTACACTGAAGCTTTCTTT. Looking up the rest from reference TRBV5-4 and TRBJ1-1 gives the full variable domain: ETGVTQSPTHLIKTRGQQVTLRCSSQSGHNTVSWYQQALGQGPQFIFQYYREEENGRGNFPPRFSGLQFPNYSSELNVNALELDDSALYLCASSLDVTYTEAFFGQGTRLTVV.

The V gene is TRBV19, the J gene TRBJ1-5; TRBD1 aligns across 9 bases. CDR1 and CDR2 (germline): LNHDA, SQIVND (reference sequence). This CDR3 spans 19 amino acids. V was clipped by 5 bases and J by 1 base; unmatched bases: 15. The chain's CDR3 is CASSLWLTGGSGSNQPQHF. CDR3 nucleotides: TGTGCCAGTAGTTTATGGCTTACAGGGGGCTCGGGGAGCAATCAGCCCCAGCATTTT. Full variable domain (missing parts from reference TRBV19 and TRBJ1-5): DGGITQSPKYLFRKEGQNVTLSCEQNLNHDAMYWYRQDPGQGLRLIYYSQIVNDFQKGDIAEGYSVSREKKESFPLTVTSAQKNPTAFYLCASSLWLTGGSGSNQPQHFGDGTRLSIL.

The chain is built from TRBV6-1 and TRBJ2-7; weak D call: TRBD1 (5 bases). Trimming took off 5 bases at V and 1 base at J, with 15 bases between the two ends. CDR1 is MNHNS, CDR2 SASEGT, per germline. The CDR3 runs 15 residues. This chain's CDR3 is CASSKQLKGSYEQYV. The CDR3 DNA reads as TGTGCCAGCAGTAAGCAGCTCAAGGGGTCCTACGAGCAGTACGTC.

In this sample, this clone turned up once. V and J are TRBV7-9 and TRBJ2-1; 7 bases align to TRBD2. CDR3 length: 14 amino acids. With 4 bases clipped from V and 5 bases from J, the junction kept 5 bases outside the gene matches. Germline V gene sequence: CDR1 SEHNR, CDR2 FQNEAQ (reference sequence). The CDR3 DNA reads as TGTGCCAGCAGCTCTACTAGCGAGAACAATGAGCAGTTCTTC. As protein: CASSSTSENNEQFF.

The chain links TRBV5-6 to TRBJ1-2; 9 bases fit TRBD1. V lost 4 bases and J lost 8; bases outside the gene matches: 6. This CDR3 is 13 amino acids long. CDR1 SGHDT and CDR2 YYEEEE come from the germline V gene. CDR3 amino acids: CASSQRTGEGYTF. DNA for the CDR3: TGTGCCAGCAGCCAAAGGACAGGGGAGGGCTACACCTTC.

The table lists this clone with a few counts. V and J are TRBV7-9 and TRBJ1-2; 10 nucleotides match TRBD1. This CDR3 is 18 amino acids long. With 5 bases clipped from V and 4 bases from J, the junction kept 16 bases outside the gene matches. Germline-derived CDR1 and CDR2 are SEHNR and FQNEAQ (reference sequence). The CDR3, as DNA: TGTGCCAGCAGCCCTTACACCGCCTCGACAGGGGGCAGCTATGGCTACACCTTC. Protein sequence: CASSPYTASTGGSYGYTF.

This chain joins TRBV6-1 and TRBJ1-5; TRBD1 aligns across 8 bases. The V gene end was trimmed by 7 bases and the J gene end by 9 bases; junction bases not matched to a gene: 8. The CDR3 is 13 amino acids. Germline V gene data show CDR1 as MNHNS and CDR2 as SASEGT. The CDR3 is CASMTHRGGPQHF. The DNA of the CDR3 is TGTGCCAGCATGACCCACAGGGGGGGGCCCCAGCATTTT.

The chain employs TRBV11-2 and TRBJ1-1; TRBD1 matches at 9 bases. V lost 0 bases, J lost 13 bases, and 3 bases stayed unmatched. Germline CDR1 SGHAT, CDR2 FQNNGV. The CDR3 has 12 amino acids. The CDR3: CASSLDDRGVFF. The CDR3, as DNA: TGTGCCAGCAGCTTAGACGACAGGGGGGTTTTCTTT.

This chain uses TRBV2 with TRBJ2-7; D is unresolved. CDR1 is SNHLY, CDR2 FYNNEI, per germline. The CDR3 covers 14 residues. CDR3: CASIDLAPSHEQYV. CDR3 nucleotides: TGTGCCAGCATAGACTTGGCGCCCTCCCACGAGCAGTACGTC.

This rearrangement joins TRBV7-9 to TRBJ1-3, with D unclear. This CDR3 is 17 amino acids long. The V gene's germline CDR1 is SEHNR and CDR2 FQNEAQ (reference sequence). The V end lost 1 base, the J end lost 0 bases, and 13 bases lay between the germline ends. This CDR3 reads CASSLVGGLTSGNTIYF. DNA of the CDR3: TGTGCCAGCAGCTTAGTTGGCGGATTAACCTCTGGAAACACCATATATTTT.

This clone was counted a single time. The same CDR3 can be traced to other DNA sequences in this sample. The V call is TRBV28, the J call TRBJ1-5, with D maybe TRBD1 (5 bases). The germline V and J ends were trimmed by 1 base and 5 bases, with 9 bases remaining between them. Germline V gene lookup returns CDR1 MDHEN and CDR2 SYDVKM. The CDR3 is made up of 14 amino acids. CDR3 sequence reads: CASSLSGIDQPQHF. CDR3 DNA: TGTGCCAGCAGTTTATCAGGGATCGATCAGCCCCAGCATTTT.

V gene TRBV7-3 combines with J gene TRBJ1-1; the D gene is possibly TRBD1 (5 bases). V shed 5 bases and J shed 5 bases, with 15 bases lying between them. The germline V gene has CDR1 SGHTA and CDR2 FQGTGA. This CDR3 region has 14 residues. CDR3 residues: CASSTHPGGTEAFF. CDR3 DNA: TGTGCCAGCAGCACCCACCCGGGGGGAACTGAAGCTTTCTTT. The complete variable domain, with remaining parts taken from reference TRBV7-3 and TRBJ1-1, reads GAGVSQTPSNKVTEKGKYVELRCDPISGHTALYWYRQSLGQGPEFLIYFQGTGAADDSGLPNDRFFAVRPEGSVSTLKIQRTERGDSAVYLCASSTHPGGTEAFFGQGTRLTVV.

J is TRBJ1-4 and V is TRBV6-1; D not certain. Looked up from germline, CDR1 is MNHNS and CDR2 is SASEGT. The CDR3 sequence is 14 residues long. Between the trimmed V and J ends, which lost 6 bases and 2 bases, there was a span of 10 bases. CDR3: CASRGLRTNEKLFF. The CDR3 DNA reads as TGTGCCAGCAGGGGCCTCCGGACTAATGAAAAACTGTTTTTT.

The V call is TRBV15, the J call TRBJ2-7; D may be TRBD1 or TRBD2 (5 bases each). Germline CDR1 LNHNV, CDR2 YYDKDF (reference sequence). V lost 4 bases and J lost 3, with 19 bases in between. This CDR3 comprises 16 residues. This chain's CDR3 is CATSKRPLRGDYEQYV. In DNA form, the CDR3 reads TGTGCCACCAGCAAGCGACCCTTACGAGGGGACTACGAGCAGTACGTC.

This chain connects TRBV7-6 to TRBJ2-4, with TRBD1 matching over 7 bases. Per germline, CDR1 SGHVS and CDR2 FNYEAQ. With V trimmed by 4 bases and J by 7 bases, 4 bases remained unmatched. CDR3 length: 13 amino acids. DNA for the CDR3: TGTGCCAGCAGCTCAGGGGGATCGAACATTCAGTACTTC. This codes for CASSSGGSNIQYF.

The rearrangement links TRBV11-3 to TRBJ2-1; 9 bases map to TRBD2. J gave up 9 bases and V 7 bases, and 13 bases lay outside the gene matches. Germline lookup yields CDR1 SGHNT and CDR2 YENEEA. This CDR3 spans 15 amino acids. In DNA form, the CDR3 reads TGTGCCAGCACTCATAGCGGGAGCGACGGTGCTGAGCAGTTCTTC. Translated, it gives CASTHSGSDGAEQFF.

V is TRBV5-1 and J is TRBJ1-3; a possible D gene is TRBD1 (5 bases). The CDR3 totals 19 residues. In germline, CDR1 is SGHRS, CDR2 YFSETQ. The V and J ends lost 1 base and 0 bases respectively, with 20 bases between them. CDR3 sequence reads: CASSLRSGQSQYSGNTIYF. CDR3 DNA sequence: TGCGCCAGCAGCTTGCGGTCAGGGCAGTCTCAATACTCTGGAAACACCATATATTTT.

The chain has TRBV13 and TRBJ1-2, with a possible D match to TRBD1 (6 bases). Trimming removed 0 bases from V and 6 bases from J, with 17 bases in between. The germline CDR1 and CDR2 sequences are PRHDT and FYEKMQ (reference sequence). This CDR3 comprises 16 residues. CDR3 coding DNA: TGTGCCAGCAGCTTAGGCCTGGCCGGGGGGCGCGATGGCTACACCTTC. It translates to CASSLGLAGGRDGYTF.

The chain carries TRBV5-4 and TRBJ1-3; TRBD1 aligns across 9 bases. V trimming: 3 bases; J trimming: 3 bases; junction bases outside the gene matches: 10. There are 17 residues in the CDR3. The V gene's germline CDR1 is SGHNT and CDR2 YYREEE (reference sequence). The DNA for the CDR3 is TGTGCCAGCAGCTCGGACCTACAGGGGGCGCTTGGAAACACCATATATTTT. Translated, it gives CASSSDLQGALGNTIYF.

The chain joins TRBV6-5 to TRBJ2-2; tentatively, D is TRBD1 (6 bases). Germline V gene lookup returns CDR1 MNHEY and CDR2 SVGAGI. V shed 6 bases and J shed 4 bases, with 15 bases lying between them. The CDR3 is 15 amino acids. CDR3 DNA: TGTGCCAGCAGGCCTCCAGGGGTTGGCACCGGGGAGCTGTTTTTT. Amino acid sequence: CASRPPGVGTGELFF.

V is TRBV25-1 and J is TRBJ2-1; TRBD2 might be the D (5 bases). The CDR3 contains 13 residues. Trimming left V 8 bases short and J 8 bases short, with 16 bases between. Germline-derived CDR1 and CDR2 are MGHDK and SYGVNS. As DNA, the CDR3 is TGTGCCAGCCGCCGGGATCTTGTAGATGAGCAGTTCTTC. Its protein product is CASRRDLVDEQFF.

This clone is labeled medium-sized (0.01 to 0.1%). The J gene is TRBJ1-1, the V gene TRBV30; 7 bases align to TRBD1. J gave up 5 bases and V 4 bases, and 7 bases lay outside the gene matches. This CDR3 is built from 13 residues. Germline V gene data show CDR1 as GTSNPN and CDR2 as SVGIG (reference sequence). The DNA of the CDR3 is TGTGCCTGGACTCTTACAGGGGATACTGAAGCTTTCTTT. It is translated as CAWTLTGDTEAFF.

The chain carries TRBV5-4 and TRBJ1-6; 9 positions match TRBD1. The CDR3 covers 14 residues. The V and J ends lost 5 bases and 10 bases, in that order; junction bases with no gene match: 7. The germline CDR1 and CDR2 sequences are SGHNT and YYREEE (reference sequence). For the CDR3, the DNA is TGTGCCAGCAGTACTGGACAGGGGTACTCACCCCTCCACTTT. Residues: CASSTGQGYSPLHF.

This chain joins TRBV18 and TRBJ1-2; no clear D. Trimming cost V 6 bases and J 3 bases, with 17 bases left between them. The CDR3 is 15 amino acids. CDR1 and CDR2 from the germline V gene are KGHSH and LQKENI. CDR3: CASSKTEPPHYGYTF. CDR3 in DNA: TGTGCCAGCTCCAAGACGGAGCCGCCCCACTATGGCTACACCTTC. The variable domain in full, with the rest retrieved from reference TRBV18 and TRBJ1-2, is NAGVMQNPRHLVRRRGQEARLRCSPMKGHSHVYWYRQLPEEGLKFMVYLQKENIIDESGMPKERFSAEFPKEGPSILRIQQVVRGDSAAYFCASSKTEPPHYGYTFGSGTRLTVV.

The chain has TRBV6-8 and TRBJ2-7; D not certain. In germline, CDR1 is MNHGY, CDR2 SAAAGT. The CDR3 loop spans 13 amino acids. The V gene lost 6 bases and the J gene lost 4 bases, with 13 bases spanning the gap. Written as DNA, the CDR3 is TGTGCCAGCAGCCACACCACAGAGTACGAGCAGTACGTC. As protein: CASSHTTEYEQYV.

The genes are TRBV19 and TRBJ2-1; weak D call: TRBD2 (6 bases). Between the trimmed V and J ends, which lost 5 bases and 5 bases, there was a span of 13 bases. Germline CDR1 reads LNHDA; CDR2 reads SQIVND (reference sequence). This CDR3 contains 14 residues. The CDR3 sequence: CASSAGGTDNEQFF. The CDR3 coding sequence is TGTGCCAGTAGTGCAGGCGGGACGGACAATGAGCAGTTCTTC.

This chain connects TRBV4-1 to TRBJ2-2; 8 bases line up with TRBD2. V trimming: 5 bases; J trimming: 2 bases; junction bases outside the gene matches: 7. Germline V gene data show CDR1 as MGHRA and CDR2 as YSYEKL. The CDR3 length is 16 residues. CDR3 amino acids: CASSTRGGHNTGELFF. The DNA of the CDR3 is TGCGCCAGCAGCACTCGGGGGGGACACAACACCGGGGAGCTGTTTTTT.

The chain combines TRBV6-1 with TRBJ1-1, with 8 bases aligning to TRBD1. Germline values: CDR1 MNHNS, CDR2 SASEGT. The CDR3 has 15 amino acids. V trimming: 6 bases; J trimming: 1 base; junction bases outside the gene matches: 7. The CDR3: CASSRRQGTNTEAFF. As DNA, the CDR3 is TGTGCCAGCAGCAGACGACAGGGGACGAACACTGAAGCTTTCTTT.

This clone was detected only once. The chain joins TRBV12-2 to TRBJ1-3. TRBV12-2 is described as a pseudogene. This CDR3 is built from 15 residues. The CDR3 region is CASRLYEDSGNTIYF. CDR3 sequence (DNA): TGTGCAAGTCGCTTATACGAGGACTCTGGAAACACCATATATTTT.

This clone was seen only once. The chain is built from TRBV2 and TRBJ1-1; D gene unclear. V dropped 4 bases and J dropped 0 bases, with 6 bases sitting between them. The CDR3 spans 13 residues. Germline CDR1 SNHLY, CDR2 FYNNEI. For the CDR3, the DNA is TGTGCCAGCAGTGGGTCAGTGAACACTGAAGCTTTCTTT. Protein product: CASSGSVNTEAFF.